The 25 T cell receptor beta chains listed next were all sequenced from one sample in a study of T cell changes during pregnancy in multiple sclerosis. Clones were read by immunoSEQ multiplex PCR, and TCRdb kept only the in-frame ones, dropping some. The top ten hold 0.86% of the sample, which has some 70,000 clones, less than 95% seen once. The sample in question was peripheral blood, obtained in the second trimester of pregnancy. The receptors shown here come from a female donor with multiple sclerosis, enrolled in a pregnancy study.

This rearrangement joins TRBV19 to TRBJ1-2; D uncertain. The V gene lost 7 bases and the J gene lost 3 bases, with 15 bases spanning the gap. Germline-derived CDR1 and CDR2 are LNHDA and SQIVND (reference sequence). This CDR3 has 14 residues. The DNA for the CDR3 is TGTGCCAGTAATGCGCCCGGTTACCACTATGGCTACACCTTC. Translation: CASNAPGYHYGYTF.

The genes are TRBV18 and TRBJ1-1; D call uncertain. The CDR3 extends over 13 amino acids. V lost 5 bases, J lost 3 bases, and 10 bases lay in between. From germline, CDR1 is KGHSH and CDR2 LQKENI. The DNA of the CDR3 is TGTGCCAGCTCATCAAACCTAGACACTGAAGCTTTCTTT. Its protein is CASSSNLDTEAFF.

The V and J genes are TRBV7-2 and TRBJ2-4, with D unresolved. The CDR3 runs 11 residues. The V gene's germline CDR1 is SGHTA and CDR2 FQGNSA. The V end lost 4 bases, the J end lost 4 bases, and 2 bases lay between the germline ends. The CDR3 DNA reads as TGTGCCAGCAGCTCTAAAAACATTCAGTACTTC. Amino acid sequence: CASSSKNIQYF.

The V gene is TRBV7-6, the J gene TRBJ2-2, with D possibly TRBD2 on 6 matching bases. Deletions cut 5 bases from V and 4 bases from J, with 14 bases between. Germline CDR1 reads SGHVS; CDR2 reads FNYEAQ. The CDR3 length is 15 residues. The CDR3 coding sequence is TGTGCCAGCAGCACCAGACTAGGCGGCACCGGGGAGCTGTTTTTT. Translating gives CASSTRLGGTGELFF.

The rearrangement links TRBV7-3 to TRBJ2-1; D perhaps matches TRBD1 (6 bases). V gave up 5 bases and J gave up 8 bases, with 10 bases separating them. The germline CDR1 and CDR2 sequences are SGHTA and FQGTGA. CDR3 length: 12 residues. The CDR3 loop reads CASSPQGDEQFF. The CDR3 region has the DNA TGTGCCAGCAGCCCACAGGGTGATGAGCAGTTCTTC.

The chain is built from TRBV6-5 and TRBJ2-7, with 7 positions matching TRBD1. Losses at the gene ends were 6 bases for V and 2 bases for J; bases not matched to a gene: 4. Germline CDR1 reads MNHEY; CDR2 reads SVGAGI. The CDR3 is made up of 13 amino acids. The CDR3 loop is CASRGTAAYEQYF. In DNA form, the CDR3 reads TGTGCCAGCAGGGGGACAGCGGCCTACGAGCAGTACTTC.

The chain joins TRBV6-4 to TRBJ2-2; TRBD2 agrees at 7 bases. CDR3 length: 15 residues. Per germline, CDR1 MRHNA and CDR2 SNTAGT. The ends lost 3 bases at V and 3 bases at J; junction bases unmatched: 4. The CDR3 region is CASSEQRGDTGELFF. The CDR3 DNA reads as TGTGCCAGCAGTGAACAACGGGGGGACACCGGGGAGCTGTTTTTT.

V is TRBV5-4 and J is TRBJ2-7; the match to TRBD2 covers 7 bases. Germline V gene data show CDR1 as SGHNT and CDR2 as YYREEE (reference sequence). Trimming removed 4 bases from V and 2 bases from J; junction bases left unmatched: 3. The CDR3 totals 13 residues. For the CDR3, the DNA is TGTGCCAGCAGCGGGGGAGGGACCTACGAGCAGTACTTC. Residues: CASSGGGTYEQYF.

V and J are TRBV27 and TRBJ2-1; possible D gene TRBD1, 6 bases. Germline V gives CDR1 MNHEY, CDR2 SMNVEV (reference sequence). V gave up 8 bases and J gave up 7 bases, with 9 bases separating them. The CDR3 sequence is 11 residues long. The DNA for the CDR3 is TGTGCCAGCCTCAGGGGAAATGAGCAGTTCTTC. As protein: CASLRGNEQFF.

The chain is built from TRBV2 and TRBJ2-1; D may be TRBD1 (7 bases). This CDR3 contains 18 residues. The V gene's germline CDR1 is SNHLY and CDR2 FYNNEI. V lost 7 bases to trimming and J lost 4 bases, with 26 bases between them. The CDR3 loop is CASKGGADRVQDYNEQFF. The CDR3 DNA is TGTGCCAGCAAGGGAGGAGCCGACAGGGTCCAAGATTACAATGAGCAGTTCTTC.

CDR3 loop: CASSGQGSYGYTF. CDR3 nucleotides: TGTGCCAGCAGCGGACAGGGATCCTATGGCTACACCTTC. The chain combines TRBV6-6 with TRBJ1-2, with 8 positions matching TRBD1. Germline-derived CDR1 and CDR2 are MNHNY and SVGAGI (reference sequence). The CDR3 contains 13 residues. Trimming cost V 6 bases and J 4 bases; bases outside gene matches: 4.

This chain connects TRBV9 to TRBJ1-5; D may be TRBD1 (6 bases). Trimming pared 4 bases from V and 5 bases from J, leaving 10 bases between. This CDR3 has 13 amino acids. Germline CDR1 and CDR2: SGDLS and YYNGEE. For the CDR3, the DNA is TGTGCCAGCAGCACAGGGTTTGATCAGCCCCAGCATTTT. It specifies CASSTGFDQPQHF.

The chain recombines TRBV4-3 with TRBJ2-1, with 8 bases aligning to TRBD2. CDR1 and CDR2 (germline): LGHNA, YSLEER. V shed 1 base and J 2 bases; nucleotides not matched to a gene: 4. The CDR3 runs 16 residues. This CDR3 reads CASSQVGGGPYNEQFF. CDR3 in DNA: TGCGCCAGCAGCCAAGTCGGCGGGGGGCCCTACAATGAGCAGTTCTTC.

The V call is TRBV6-6, the J call TRBJ2-2, with D possibly TRBD1 on 6 matching bases. The germline gives CDR1 MNHNY, CDR2 SVGAGI (reference sequence). Trimming removed 7 bases at V and 3 bases at J, with 9 bases between. CDR3 size: 13 residues. CDR3 sequence: CASKKGDTGELFF. CDR3 nucleotides: TGTGCCAGCAAAAAGGGGGACACCGGGGAGCTGTTTTTT.

V and J are TRBV5-1 and TRBJ1-2; tentatively, D is TRBD1 (6 bases). Per the germline V gene, CDR1 is SGHRS and CDR2 is YFSETQ. V was clipped by 5 bases and J by 8 bases, with 16 bases between them. This CDR3 has 13 amino acids. The CDR3 nucleotides are TGCGCCAGCAGTGGGGGGGCTGTTGAAGGCTACACCTTC. As protein: CASSGGAVEGYTF.

The CDR3 is CASSGTSGGETQYF. The CDR3 nucleotides read TGTGCCAGCAGCGGTACTAGCGGGGGAGAGACCCAGTACTTC. The chain links TRBV5-4 to TRBJ2-5, with 11 nucleotides matching TRBD2. The germline V gene has CDR1 SGHNT and CDR2 YYREEE (reference sequence). The CDR3 is 14 amino acids. The junction had 3 bases not matched to a gene; V was cut back by 4 bases and J by 4 bases.

This clone was picked up one time. V usage is TRBV6-6 and J usage is TRBJ1-5; D remains ambiguous. From germline, CDR1 is MNHNY and CDR2 SVGAGI (reference sequence). V lost 2 bases and J lost 4, with 9 bases in between. The CDR3 is made up of 14 amino acids. The CDR3 reads CASSYLGINQPQHF. The CDR3 DNA follows: TGTGCCAGCAGTTACCTTGGCATAAATCAGCCCCAGCATTTT.

J is TRBJ2-1 and V is TRBV7-9; maybe TRBD1 (6 bases). V lost 3 bases and J 6 bases, leaving 12 bases between the germline ends. From germline, CDR1 is SEHNR and CDR2 FQNEAQ (reference sequence). The CDR3 consists of 14 residues. The CDR3 region is CASSLDSRFNEQFF. The CDR3 coding sequence is TGTGCCAGCAGCTTGGACAGCCGCTTCAATGAGCAGTTCTTC.

The J gene is TRBJ2-3, the V gene TRBV7-3; the match to TRBD1 covers 9 bases. The CDR3 runs 15 residues. Trimming cost V 5 bases and J 2 bases; bases outside gene matches: 5. The germline CDR1 and CDR2 sequences are SGHTA and FQGTGA. CDR3 DNA: TGTGCCAGCAGCCAGGGACAGGGCTACACAGATACGCAGTATTTT. Amino acid sequence: CASSQGQGYTDTQYF.

The gene calls are TRBV30 and TRBJ2-4; TRBD2 matches at 11 bases. After removal of 7 bases from V and 10 bases from J, the junction contained 6 bases not matched to a gene. The CDR3 spans 12 residues. In germline, CDR1 is GTSNPN, CDR2 SVGIG (reference sequence). CDR3 loop: CAFSGGAWIQYF. CDR3 bases: TGTGCCTTTAGCGGGGGGGCTTGGATTCAGTACTTC.

This sequence joins TRBV19 and TRBJ2-4, with D possibly matching TRBD2 (5 bases). CDR1 is LNHDA, CDR2 SQIVND, per germline (reference sequence). V was shortened by 4 bases and J by 9 bases, with 16 bases between the two germline ends. The CDR3 runs 14 residues. The CDR3 bases are TGTGCCAGTAGTACAGATCACGGAGGTCGCATTCAGTACTTC. Its translation is CASSTDHGGRIQYF.

This chain uses TRBV19 with TRBJ1-5; D gene unclear. The CDR3 spans 13 residues. Trimming took 10 bases from V and 4 from J, leaving 14 bases between them. CDR1 LNHDA and CDR2 SQIVND come from the germline V gene (reference sequence). CDR3 bases: TGTGCCACTAAGCCGGGGTTTAATCAGCCCCAGCATTTT. It encodes CATKPGFNQPQHF.

This sequence joins TRBV5-6 and TRBJ2-2, with 8 bases lining up with TRBD1. Germline CDR1 is SGHDT and CDR2 is YYEEEE. After removal of 3 bases from V and 4 bases from J, the junction contained 5 bases not matched to a gene. The CDR3 runs to 15 residues. The CDR3 here is CASSSTGVGTGELFF. In DNA, the CDR3 is TGTGCCAGCAGCTCGACAGGGGTGGGCACCGGGGAGCTGTTTTTT.

The rearrangement links TRBV10-1 to TRBJ2-7, with D possibly being TRBD1 (6 bases). The CDR3 is made up of 14 amino acids. In germline, CDR1 is WNHNN, CDR2 SYGVQD (reference sequence). With 6 bases removed from V and 4 bases from J, the gap between germline ends came to 16 bases. This CDR3 reads CASRSSLTGYEQYF. CDR3 DNA sequence: TGCGCCAGCAGATCCTCCCTAACAGGGTACGAGCAGTACTTC.

This chain uses TRBV11-2 with TRBJ2-5; 13 bases are a match to TRBD2. The CDR3 is made up of 16 amino acids. The germline V gene encodes CDR1 SGHAT and CDR2 FQNNGV. V shed 5 bases, J shed 2 bases, and the junction held 5 bases outside the gene matches. The CDR3 nucleotides are TGTGCCAGCAGCGTCGGGACTAGCGGGGTGCAAGAGACCCAGTACTTC. This encodes CASSVGTSGVQETQYF.